This TCR beta chain is from a study of blood T cell repertoires in COVID-19. Study at large: Samples representing acute and convalescent COVID-19 were sourced from the United States, Italy and Spain. In each case, the material was cDNA or gDNA derived from T cells, B-cell-depleted T cells, or PBMCs.

Under the authors' procedure: Reference gene primer amplification gave estimated nucleated cell counts. Sequencing used immunoSEQ multiplex PCR; TCRdb keeps in-frame clones, though not all of them. V, J and clone size were drawn from that table, and D and trimming were deduced from the DNA. The sample has about 490,000 clones, over 75% seen once. CDR3 length: 15 residues. CDR1 and CDR2 (germline): LGHDT, YNNKEL (reference sequence). The ends were cut back, 1 base at V and 2 bases at J, with 12 bases in the middle. Sequencing was carried out using peripheral blood. The sequence was collected from a human donor in a cohort sampled during active COVID-19. The gene calls are TRBV3-1 (or the pseudogene TRBV3-2) and TRBJ2-7, with D perhaps TRBD2 (6 bases). CDR3 sequence: CASSQGLAPPYEQYF. The CDR3 coding sequence is TGTGCCAGCAGCCAAGGGCTAGCGCCCCCCTACGAGCAGTACTTC.